The clone carrying this T cell receptor beta chain came up many times. The antigen remains unidentified. The sample's time point: pre-sensitization, week 0. Treatment: therapeutic diphenylcyclopropenone sensitization with weekly scalp DPC. Each donor was an alopecia patient between 18 and 70 years of age who qualified for DPC. Study processing details: Ranging from about 23,224 to 700,000, TCR counts per sample had a median value of roughly 96,000. TCRdb re-derived calls from the RACE reads in MiXCR, one entry per CDR3 protein. Here the V and J calls rest on TCRdb's processing, not on the authors' analysis. The sample yields around 380,000 distinct CDR3 sequences, about 5.4% seen once. This sample was taken from a study of human T cells and chemical hapten exposure. General study findings and limits: The number of TCRs over 1 in 1000 frequency stayed unchanged after DPC. Positive correlation was observed between PT1 expanded TCR counts and patch test score.

Germline V gene data show CDR1 as MNHEY and CDR2 as SVGAGI. The CDR3 covers 15 residues. The V segment lost 0 bases and the J segment 4 bases; nucleotides outside the gene matches: 4. The sample here was whole blood, taken in connection with sensitization to the hapten diphenylcyclopropenone (DPC). The chain carries TRBV6-5 and TRBJ2-3; 7 positions agree with TRBD1. This clonotype was sampled from a woman in her late teens or twenties with alopecia areata. Some clones in this sample may be carry-over from other donors' samples. CDR3 DNA sequence: TGTGCCAGCAGTTACTCGCAGGGGGTAGCAGATACGCAGTATTTT. It specifies CASSYSQGVADTQYF.